This T cell receptor beta chain derives from a study of CD8+ T cells in alopecia areata. Extracted RNA was reverse transcribed, and the resulting cDNA served as sequencing template. Libraries were prepared by immunoSEQ multiplex PCR; TCRdb keeps only in-frame clonotypes and omits some of them. The sample gives around 120,000 clones, 60% to 65% of which show up once; 5% to 7% is in the top ten. Study-level results: Normal scalp showed lower clonality than lesional scalp, especially alopecia totalis/universalis.

Treatment given: oral pan-JAK inhibitor, 5-10 mg twice daily. A note on this clone: The target antigen is unknown.

The CDR3 is 13 residues long. CDR1 is ENHRY, CDR2 SYGVKD, per germline. V was cut by 0 bases and J by 3 bases, with 5 bases left in between. This receptor was obtained from a human donor with alopecia areata. The rearrangement links TRBV10-3 to TRBJ2-5, with D unclear. The specimen comprised CD4+ T cells sorted from blood, sampled at week 4, from a patient treated with tofacitinib. The CDR3 sequence is CAISESQEETQYF. CDR3 DNA: TGTGCCATCAGTGAGTCTCAGGAAGAGACCCAGTACTTC.